This T cell receptor beta chain was profiled in a study of shared clonotypes between healthy human individuals. CDR1 KGHSH and CDR2 LQKENI come from the germline V gene. The V end lost 6 bases, the J end lost 7 bases, and 21 bases lay between the germline ends. This CDR3 is built from 16 residues. The data were produced by immunoSEQ multiplex PCR, yet TCRdb's version contains in-frame clones alone and is incomplete. The sample has 2 million to 2.5 million clones, 85% to 95% seen once; the top ten hold 0.1% to 0.15%. The TCR was taken from a man younger than 35 in good health. The rearrangement joins TRBV18 to TRBJ1-4, with a possible D match to TRBD1 (5 bases). The sequencing sample was made of naive CD4+ T cells sorted from blood. Subset noted: CD45RA+ positively selected. CDR3 sequence (DNA): TGTGCCAGCTCCCCCACGACGGGACTTACCCGTGAAAAACTGTTTTTT. It yields the protein CASSPTTGLTREKLFF.